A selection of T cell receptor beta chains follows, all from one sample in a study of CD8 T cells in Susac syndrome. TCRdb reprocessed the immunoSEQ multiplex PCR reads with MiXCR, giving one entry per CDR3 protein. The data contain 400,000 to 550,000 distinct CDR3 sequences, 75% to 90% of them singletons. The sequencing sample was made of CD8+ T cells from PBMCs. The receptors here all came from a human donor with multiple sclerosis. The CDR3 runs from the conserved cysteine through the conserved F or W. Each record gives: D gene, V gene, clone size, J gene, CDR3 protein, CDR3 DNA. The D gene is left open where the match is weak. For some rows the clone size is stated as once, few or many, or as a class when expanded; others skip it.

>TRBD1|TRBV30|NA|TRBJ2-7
CAWGQVAYEQYF
TGTGCCTGGGGACAGGTGGCCTACGAGCAGTACTTC
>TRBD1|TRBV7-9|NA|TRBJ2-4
CASSSLQGGIQHF
TGTGCCAGCAGTTCCCTACAGGGGGGCATTCAGCACTTC
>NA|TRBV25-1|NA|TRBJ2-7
CASKPGNVLSGEQYF
TGTGCCAGCAAGCCAGGTAACGTCTTGAGCGGCGAGCAGTACTTC
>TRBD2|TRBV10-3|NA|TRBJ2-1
CAISAPEREGLGWNEQFF
TGTGCCATCAGTGCCCCAGAGCGGGAGGGCCTAGGCTGGAATGAGCAGTTCTTC
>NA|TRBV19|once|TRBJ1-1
CASLGVSTEAFF
TGTGCCAGTCTGGGTGTCAGCACTGAAGCTTTCTTT
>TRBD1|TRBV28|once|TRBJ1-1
CASTWDRGVTIRQNTEAFF
TGTGCCAGCACTTGGGACAGGGGGGTTACGATTCGCCAGAACACTGAAGCTTTCTTT
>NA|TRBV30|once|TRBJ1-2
CAWYPPLYGYTF
TGTGCCTGGTACCCCCCGCTCTATGGCTACACCTTC
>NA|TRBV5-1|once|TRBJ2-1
CASSLMENNEQFF
TGCGCCAGCAGCTTGATGGAGAACAATGAGCAGTTCTTC
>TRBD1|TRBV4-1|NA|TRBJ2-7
CASSQGSQGVHYEQYF
TGCGCCAGCAGCCAAGGCAGTCAGGGGGTCCACTACGAGCAGTACTTC
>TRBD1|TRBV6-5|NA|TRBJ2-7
CASSPGGEDVEQYF
TGTGCCAGCAGTCCAGGGGGCGAGGACGTCGAGCAGTACTTC
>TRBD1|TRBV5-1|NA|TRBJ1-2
CATRPLPTGQVYGYTF
TGCGCCACCCGACCCCTTCCGACGGGACAGGTTTATGGCTACACCTTC
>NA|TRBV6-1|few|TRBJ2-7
CASSGLIWEQYF
TGTGCCAGCTCCGGACTAATTTGGGAGCAGTACTTC
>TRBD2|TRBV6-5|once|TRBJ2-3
CASSYSVSGMDTQYF
TGTGCCAGCAGTTACTCGGTTAGCGGGATGGATACGCAGTATTTT
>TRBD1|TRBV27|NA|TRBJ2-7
CASSGRTGYEQYF
TGTGCCAGCAGTGGCCGGACAGGGTACGAGCAGTACTTC
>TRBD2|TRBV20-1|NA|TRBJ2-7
CSARDRLAALSYEQYF
TGCAGTGCTAGAGATCGACTAGCGGCATTATCCTACGAGCAGTACTTC
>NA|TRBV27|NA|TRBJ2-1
CASRPRGRPGEQFF
TGTGCCAGCAGACCCCGGGGGAGGCCAGGTGAGCAGTTCTTC
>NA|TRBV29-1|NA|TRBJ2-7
CSVLGYEQYF
TGCAGCGTTCTGGGGTACGAGCAGTACTTC
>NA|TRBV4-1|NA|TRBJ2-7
CASSQDWRNEQYF
TGCGCCAGCAGCCAAGACTGGAGGAACGAGCAGTACTTC
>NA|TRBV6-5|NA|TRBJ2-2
CASSYSIGPGELFF
TGTGCCAGCAGTTACTCGATCGGGCCCGGGGAGCTGTTTTTT
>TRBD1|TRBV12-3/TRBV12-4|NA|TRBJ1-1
CASMRTGEAFF
TGTGCCTCGATGCGGACAGGGGAAGCTTTCTTT
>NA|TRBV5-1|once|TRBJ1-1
CASSLAVTGANTEAFF
TGCGCCAGCAGCTTGGCCGTTACGGGGGCGAACACTGAAGCTTTCTTT
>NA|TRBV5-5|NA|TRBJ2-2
CASSPTTSLNTGELFF
TGTGCCAGCAGCCCTACGACCAGCCTGAACACCGGGGAGCTGTTTTTT
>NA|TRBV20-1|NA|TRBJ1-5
CSASTYNQPQHF
TGCAGTGCTAGCACATACAATCAGCCCCAGCATTTT
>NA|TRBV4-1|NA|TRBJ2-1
CASSPSAGLEQFF
TGCGCCAGCAGCCCCTCGGCGGGTCTTGAGCAGTTCTTC
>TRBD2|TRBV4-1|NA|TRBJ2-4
CASSPPGGDVAKNIQYF
TGCGCCAGCAGCCCCCCGGGGGGTGATGTCGCCAAAAACATTCAGTACTTC
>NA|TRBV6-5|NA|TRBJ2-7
CASSYGASAGYEQYF
TGTGCCAGCAGTTACGGGGCGAGCGCTGGATACGAGCAGTACTTC